These T cell receptor beta chains were read from a single sample in a study of early T cells in non-severe SARS-CoV-2 infection. In TCRdb, the 5' RACE reads were re-called with MiXCR into one record per CDR3 protein. The sample carries approximately 64,000 distinct CDR3 sequences, around 4.7% recorded once. The sample taken for sequencing was whole blood. The source of these receptors is an adult who was a healthcare worker with PCR-confirmed SARS-CoV-2 infection or an uninfected control (not recorded which). The CDR3 runs from the conserved cysteine through the conserved F or W. D genes are given only for firm matches. Clone size is stated in some rows and not others, as once, few, many or a class when expanded.

clone size | D gene | J gene | V gene | CDR3 DNA | CDR3 protein
many | NA | TRBJ2-1 | TRBV13 | TGTGCCAGCAGCTGGACAGCGAGAACCTACAATGAGCAGTTCTTC | CASSWTARTYNEQFF
few | NA | TRBJ1-4 | TRBV30 | TGTGCCTGGAGTGTATGGGCGAGAGGCGAAAAACTGTTTTTT | CAWSVWARGEKLFF
many | TRBD1 | TRBJ2-2 | TRBV10-3 | TGTGCCATATTCAACCGGGACAGGGGATCCGCCGGGGAGCTGTTTTTT | CAIFNRDRGSAGELFF
many | NA | TRBJ2-4 | TRBV7-3 | TGTGCCAGCAGCGCATCGGGGGTCGAGGACATTCAGTACTTC | CASSASGVEDIQYF
many | NA | TRBJ1-3 | TRBV20-1 | TGCAGTGCTAGAGTCTTAACAGGGTTCGGAAACACCATATATTTT | CSARVLTGFGNTIYF
many | NA | TRBJ1-1 | TRBV5-1 | TGCGCCAGCAGGGAACAGACACGGGCAGAAGCTTTCTTT | CASREQTRAEAFF
few | NA | TRBJ2-7 | TRBV7-2 | TGTGCCAGCAGCTATGACTACTACGAGCAGTACTTC | CASSYDYYEQYF
many | NA | TRBJ1-4 | TRBV20-1 | TGCAGTGCTAGAGCCGGGACACTTAATGAAAAACTGTTTTTT | CSARAGTLNEKLFF
many | TRBD1 | TRBJ1-2 | TRBV5-5 | TGTGCCAGCAGCTTTTATTGGGCAGGGGGGAACTATGGCTACACCTTC | CASSFYWAGGNYGYTF
many | NA | TRBJ2-7 | TRBV7-2 | TGTGCCAGCAGCTTACAGAGGGTCTCCTACGAGCAGTACTTC | CASSLQRVSYEQYF
many | TRBD1 | TRBJ2-6 | TRBV7-8 | TGTGCCAGCAGACACGGACAGGGGTCAGGGGCCAACGTCCTGACTTTC | CASRHGQGSGANVLTF
few | TRBD2 | TRBJ2-3 | TRBV20-1 | TGCAGTGCGTCCAGCGGGGCCGGCACAGATACGCAGTATTTT | CSASSGAGTDTQYF
NA | TRBD1 | TRBJ2-7 | TRBV18 | TGTGCCAGCTCACCCGGGACAGTTGAGGAGCAGTACTTC | CASSPGTVEEQYF
many | NA | TRBJ1-1 | TRBV7-6 | TGTGCCAGCAGCGGGGGGCGGAACACTGAAGCTTTCTTT | CASSGGRNTEAFF
many | TRBD1 | TRBJ1-1 | TRBV5-1 | TGCGCCAGCAGCCGGACAGGAGGCAGGGACACTGAAGCTTTCTTT | CASSRTGGRDTEAFF
few | TRBD2 | TRBJ2-1 | TRBV7-2 | TGTGCCAGCAGCTTAGGGACTAGCTGGTATGAGCAGTTCTTC | CASSLGTSWYEQFF
NA | NA | TRBJ1-1 | TRBV6-2/TRBV6-3 | TGTGCCACCTCAGGGAGTATGATGAACACTGAAGCTTTCTTT | CATSGSMMNTEAFF
many | NA | TRBJ2-3 | TRBV6-6 | TGTGCCAGCAGAGGGGACCCGAATACGCAGTATTTT | CASRGDPNTQYF